This T cell receptor beta chain derives from a study of cytomegalovirus exposure and HLA in healthy donors. Study-wide points: It was only CMV serostatus that was available as immune exposure information. When analyzed later, a missense DCLRE1C variant was found to be linked to TCR beta V- and J-gene trimming.

Researchers ran the PCR with 60 Vbeta and 13 Jbeta primers. Generated by immunoSEQ multiplex PCR, the TCRdb table keeps only in-frame clones and is missing some. Of 95,000 to 150,000 clones listed, around 73% are singletons. V shed 1 base and J shed 5 bases, with 9 bases lying between them. CDR1 and CDR2 from the germline V gene are LNHDA and SQIVND (reference sequence). The CDR3 spans 14 residues. Of note for this clone: Its antigen is as yet unknown.

The V and J genes are TRBV19 and TRBJ1-5; no firm D call. This receptor was taken from a woman aged 40 to 50 in good health and CMV-seropositive. The sample consisted of PBMCs. The chain's CDR3 is CASSIGARDQPQHF. The CDR3, as DNA: TGTGCCAGTAGTATAGGAGCCCGGGATCAGCCCCAGCATTTT.